Listed below are T cell receptor beta chains from one sample, sequenced in a study of CD8 T cells in acute hepatitis C reinfection. Clones were sequenced by immunoSEQ multiplex PCR, and TCRdb holds only the in-frame ones, with some missing. The table records about 38,000 clones, 80% to 90% of them present only once. Input material: naive CD8+ T cells from PBMCs. The receptor set was obtained from a woman under 30 who spontaneously cleared hepatitis C infection. Both conserved end residues are part of each CDR3. A D gene is named only where the DNA matches it firmly. Rows may omit the clone size; those that give it use once, few, many or a size class.

>NA|TRBV7-8|TRBJ1-1|NA
TGTGCCAGCAGGGGGCCGTTCCGGAACACTGAAGCTTTCTTT
CASRGPFRNTEAFF
>NA|TRBV27|TRBJ2-2|NA
TGTGCCAGCAGTCGCCGGACAGTGAACACCGGGGAGCTGTTTTTT
CASSRRTVNTGELFF
>NA|TRBV11-2|TRBJ2-7|NA
TGTGCCAGCAGCCGGGCCCTACGGCTTTACGAGCAGTACTTC
CASSRALRLYEQYF
>NA|TRBV9|TRBJ1-4|TRBD1
TGTGCCAGCAGCGAACAGGGGGCTGGGGATGAAAAACTGTTTTTT
CASSEQGAGDEKLFF
>NA|TRBV11-2|TRBJ1-1|NA
TGTGCCAGCAGCCGACAGGCGAACACTGAAGCTTTCTTT
CASSRQANTEAFF
>NA|TRBV5-8|TRBJ1-2|NA
TGTGCCAGCAGCTTGGGGGGACTTGGAAATGGCTACACCTTC
CASSLGGLGNGYTF
>NA|TRBV19|TRBJ2-7|NA
TGTGCCAGTAGTATAGGATCGGGGTATGAGCAGTACTTC
CASSIGSGYEQYF
>NA|TRBV6-5|TRBJ2-3|NA
TGTGCCAGCAGTTACTCGAATGGGGGGGATACGCAGTATTTT
CASSYSNGGDTQYF
>NA|TRBV7-6|TRBJ2-2|NA
TGTGCGGGAGCCGACACCGGGGAGCTGTTTTTT
CAGADTGELFF
>NA|TRBV19|TRBJ2-7|NA
TGTGCCAGTAGTATTGATGGCCCTGAAGGCCACGAGCAGTACTTC
CASSIDGPEGHEQYF
>NA|TRBV10-2|TRBJ2-3|TRBD1
TGCGCCAGCAGCAGGACAGGGGAGGAGGATACGCAGTATTTT
CASSRTGEEDTQYF
>NA|TRBV7-9|TRBJ1-1|NA
TGTGCCAGCAGCGCCGCTTCATGGGAAGCTTTCTTT
CASSAASWEAFF
>NA|TRBV19|TRBJ1-2|TRBD1
TGTGCCAGTAGTCGGGACAGGGTTCGGTTAACCCAGGGCTACACCTTC
CASSRDRVRLTQGYTF
>once|TRBV11-3|TRBJ2-2|TRBD2
TGTGCCAGCAGCCCCCCCGCCGGCGGGAGATCAACCGGGGAGCTGTTTTTT
CASSPPAGGRSTGELFF
>NA|TRBV6-5|TRBJ1-1|NA
TGTGCCAGCAGTTACCGCTTCCAGAACACTGAAGCTTTCTTT
CASSYRFQNTEAFF
>few|TRBV10-1|TRBJ2-7|TRBD1
TGCGCCAGCAGTGAGGGGGCAGGGGGCTACGAGCAGTACTTC
CASSEGAGGYEQYF
>NA|TRBV7-2|TRBJ1-1|NA
TGTGCCAGCAGCTTAGGTGCGGGCGCGGACACTGAAGCTTTCTTT
CASSLGAGADTEAFF
>few|TRBV6-4|TRBJ1-1|TRBD1
TGTGCCAGCAGTGATGGGACAGGCTACACTGAAGCTTTCTTT
CASSDGTGYTEAFF
>NA|TRBV19|TRBJ2-1|NA
TGTGCCAGTAGTATGCGGGACACCCCCAATGAGCAGTTCTTC
CASSMRDTPNEQFF
>NA|TRBV19|TRBJ1-2|NA
TGTGCCAGTAGAATGGTTCGGTTGGGCAGCTATGGCTACACCTTC
CASRMVRLGSYGYTF
>NA|TRBV7-6|TRBJ2-7|NA
TGTGCCAGCAGCTTAGCGGGAGGAGGGTCCTACGAGCAGTACTTC
CASSLAGGGSYEQYF
>NA|TRBV7-9|TRBJ2-7|TRBD2
TGTGCCAGCAGCTGGGAGGGTGAAGAGCAGTACTTC
CASSWEGEEQYF
>NA|TRBV9|TRBJ2-1|NA
TGTGCCAGCAAGGGGGAGGCCTATGAGCAGTTCTTC
CASKGEAYEQFF
>NA|TRBV19|TRBJ2-7|NA
TGTGCCAGTAGTATCAAGTTCCCCTCCTACGAGCAGTACTTC
CASSIKFPSYEQYF
>NA|TRBV27|TRBJ2-5|NA
TGTGCCAGCAGTTTTCTAGCGCGAAGACAAGAGACCCAGTACTTC
CASSFLARRQETQYF
>NA|TRBV6-1|TRBJ1-3|NA
TGTGCCAGCCCTTCTGGAAACACCATATATTTT
CASPSGNTIYF
>NA|TRBV7-8|TRBJ2-1|NA
TGTGCCAGCAGCTTAGTCCTTTTGGGCCCTTCCTACAATGAGCAGTTCTTC
CASSLVLLGPSYNEQFF
>NA|TRBV27|TRBJ2-1|NA
TGTGCCACCGCCGTCGGGGTTCGGCAGTTCTTC
CATAVGVRQFF
>NA|TRBV4-1|TRBJ1-2|NA
TGCGCCAGCAGCCTAGACGAGGGCCGGACAAGGTTTGGCTACACCTTC
CASSLDEGRTRFGYTF
>NA|TRBV27|TRBJ2-1|TRBD1
TGTGCCAGCAGCGAGGGACAGGGTATCTATGAGCAGTTCTTC
CASSEGQGIYEQFF
>NA|TRBV9|TRBJ2-7|NA
TGTGCCAGCAGCGTTAACACCCTCTACGAGCAGTACTTC
CASSVNTLYEQYF
>NA|TRBV6-5|TRBJ2-3|TRBD2
TGTGTTAGCTCGGAGGGACTAGGCACAGATACGCAGTATTTT
CVSSEGLGTDTQYF
>once|TRBV6-6|TRBJ2-7|NA
TGTGCCAGCAGTTCCCCCGGTGGTGGGGAGCAGTACTTC
CASSSPGGGEQYF
>once|TRBV14|TRBJ2-7|TRBD1
TGTGCCAGCAGCCCACCAGGGACAGGGATAATCTACGAGCAGTACTTC
CASSPPGTGIIYEQYF
>NA|TRBV19|TRBJ2-7|NA
TGTGCCAGTAGTTCCCAGGGGAACGAGCAGTACTTC
CASSSQGNEQYF
>few|TRBV5-4|TRBJ2-7|TRBD1
TGTGCCAGCAGCCCTCGGGACAGGGGGGGCGTCCACGAGCAGTACTTC
CASSPRDRGGVHEQYF
>NA|TRBV5-8|TRBJ1-5|NA
TGTGCCAGCAGACGACGGGGACAAAATCAGCCCCAGCATTTT
CASRRRGQNQPQHF
>NA|TRBV18|TRBJ1-1|NA
TGTGCCAGCTCACCATCAGGCACCCTGGGCGCTGAAGCTTTCTTT
CASSPSGTLGAEAFF
>few|TRBV7-9|TRBJ1-3|NA
TGTGCCAGCAGCTTAATTCCAGACACTGGAAACACCATATATTTT
CASSLIPDTGNTIYF
>NA|TRBV30|TRBJ2-5|TRBD2
TGTGCCTGGAGCGTAGCGGGCCTCTACGGGTTAGAGACCCAGTACTTC
CAWSVAGLYGLETQYF
>NA|TRBV4-1|TRBJ2-5|NA
TGCGCCAGCAGCCAAGGGCCCTCCAACCAAGAGACCCAGTACTTC
CASSQGPSNQETQYF
>NA|TRBV27|TRBJ2-5|TRBD2
TGTGCCAGCGGCGACGGGGGGAATCTGGCCCAGTACTTC
CASGDGGNLAQYF
>NA|TRBV9|TRBJ2-4|NA
TGTGCCAGCAGCGTAGGCCTAGGGAAAGACATTCAGTACTTC
CASSVGLGKDIQYF
>NA|TRBV5-1|TRBJ2-2|TRBD2
TGCGCCAGCAGCTCGGGGACTACTAACACCGGGGAGCTGTTTTTT
CASSSGTTNTGELFF
>once|TRBV12-5|TRBJ2-7|NA
TGTGCTAGTGGTCCCAACAGGGTCTCCTACGAGCAGTACTTC
CASGPNRVSYEQYF
>NA|TRBV7-2|TRBJ1-1|NA
TGTGCCAGCGTCGTCGGAGCGTTGAACACTGAAGCTTTCTTT
CASVVGALNTEAFF
>NA|TRBV6-1|TRBJ1-4|NA
TGTGCCAGCAGTGGCGGAATCTGGGTTGAAGAAAAACTGTTTTTT
CASSGGIWVEEKLFF
>once|TRBV6-1|TRBJ1-2|TRBD1
TGTGCCAGCAATAACAGGGGTCCCTATGGCTACACCTTC
CASNNRGPYGYTF
>NA|TRBV9|TRBJ2-7|TRBD1
TGTGCCAGCAGCGTCGGGACAGCGCCCACCTACGAGCAGTACTTC
CASSVGTAPTYEQYF
>NA|TRBV29-1|TRBJ2-7|NA
TGCAGCGTTTTTTTAGGATTCGAGCAGTACTTC
CSVFLGFEQYF
>NA|TRBV30|TRBJ2-7|TRBD1
TGTGCCTGGAGTAGGACAGGGGGTTCTTACGAGCAGTACTTC
CAWSRTGGSYEQYF
>NA|TRBV27|TRBJ2-2|NA
TGTGCCGTGGCAGGCCTCACGAACACCGGGGAGCTGTTTTTT
CAVAGLTNTGELFF
>NA|TRBV15|TRBJ1-5|NA
TGTGCCACCAGCAGCCGAACCTATCAGCCCCAGCATTTT
CATSSRTYQPQHF
>NA|TRBV7-2|TRBJ2-3|TRBD2
TGTGCCAGCAGAAGACTAGCGGGATTCACAGATACGCAGTATTTT
CASRRLAGFTDTQYF
>NA|TRBV27|TRBJ1-5|TRBD1
TGTGCCAGCAGTTCAGGACAGGGCGGGGGTCAGCCCCAGCATTTT
CASSSGQGGGQPQHF
>few|TRBV27|TRBJ1-3|NA
TGTGCCAGCAGTCCCATGGGTGGAAACACCATATATTTT
CASSPMGGNTIYF
>NA|TRBV6-6|TRBJ1-2|NA
TGTGCCAGCAGTTACTCCCCAGAGGATACCCATGGCTACACCTTC
CASSYSPEDTHGYTF
>NA|TRBV7-3|TRBJ2-1|NA
TGTGCCAGCAGCTTAGGGGTTAGCTCCTACAATGAGCAGTTCTTC
CASSLGVSSYNEQFF
>NA|TRBV5-5|TRBJ2-7|NA
TGTGCCAGCAGCTTGGGGGTGACGAGCTCCTACGAGCAGTACTTC
CASSLGVTSSYEQYF